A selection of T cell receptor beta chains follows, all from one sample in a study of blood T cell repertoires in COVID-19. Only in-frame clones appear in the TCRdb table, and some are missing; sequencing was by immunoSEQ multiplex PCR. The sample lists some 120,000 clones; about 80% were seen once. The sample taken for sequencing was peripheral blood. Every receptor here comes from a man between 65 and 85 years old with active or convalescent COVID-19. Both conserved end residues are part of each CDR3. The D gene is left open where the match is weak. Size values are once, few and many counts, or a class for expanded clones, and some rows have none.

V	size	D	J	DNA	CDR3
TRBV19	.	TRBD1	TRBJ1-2	TGTGCCAGTAGCTATAGACAGGGGAGGGATGGCTACACCTTC	CASSYRQGRDGYTF
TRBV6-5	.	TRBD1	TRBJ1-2	TGTGCCAGCAGTCGACAGGGGGCTAACTATGGCTACACCTTC	CASSRQGANYGYTF
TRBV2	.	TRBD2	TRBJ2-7	TGTGCCAGCAGTGAACGGGCTAGCGGCTACGAGCAGTACTTC	CASSERASGYEQYF
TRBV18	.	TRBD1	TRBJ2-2	TGTGCCAGCTCACCCCTGGGACAGGGTTCCGGGGAGCTGTTTTTT	CASSPLGQGSGELFF
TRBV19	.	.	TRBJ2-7	TGTGCCAGTAGTAATAGGGGCGAGCAGTACTTC	CASSNRGEQYF
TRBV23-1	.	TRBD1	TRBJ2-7	TGCGCCAGCAGACCGGGACAGGGGGCACAGGGTTCCGAGCAGTACTTC	CASRPGQGAQGSEQYF
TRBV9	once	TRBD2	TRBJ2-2	TGTGCCAGCAGCGTAGGGTCTAGCGGATCCGGGGAGCTGTTTTTT	CASSVGSSGSGELFF
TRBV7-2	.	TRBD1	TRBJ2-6	TGTGCCAAGATGGGACAGGGGATTTTCTCTGGGGCCAACGTCCTGACTTTC	CAKMGQGIFSGANVLTF
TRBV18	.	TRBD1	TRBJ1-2	TGTGCCAGCTCACCACGGGTCACAGGGGCCGGCTACACCTTC	CASSPRVTGAGYTF
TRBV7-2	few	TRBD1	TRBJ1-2	TGTGCCAGCAGCCCCCAGACAGGGCCCTATGGCTACACCTTC	CASSPQTGPYGYTF
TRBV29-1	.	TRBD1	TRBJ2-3	TGCAGCGTTACAGGACAGGGGGCGACAGATACGCAGTATTTT	CSVTGQGATDTQYF
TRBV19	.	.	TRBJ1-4	TGTGCCAGTAGTTCGGGGGATACTAATGAAAAACTGTTTTTT	CASSSGDTNEKLFF
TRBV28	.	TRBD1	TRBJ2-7	TGTGCCAGCAGCGTGGGACAGGACTGGGACGAGCAGTACTTC	CASSVGQDWDEQYF
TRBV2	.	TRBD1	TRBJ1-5	TGTGCCAGTCAAGCCCCTGCCGACGGCAGGGGGCATCAGCCCCAGCATTTT	CASQAPADGRGHQPQHF
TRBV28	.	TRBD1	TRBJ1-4	TGTGCCAGCAGTAGACAGGGTGCAACTAATGAAAAACTGTTTTTT	CASSRQGATNEKLFF
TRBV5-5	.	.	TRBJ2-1	TGTGCCAGCAGCTTTCCGGGGGTGAATGAGCAGTTCTTC	CASSFPGVNEQFF
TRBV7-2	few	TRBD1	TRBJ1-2	TGTGCCAGCAGTGTCGACAGGGTCTATGGCTACACCTTC	CASSVDRVYGYTF
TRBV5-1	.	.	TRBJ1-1	TGCGCCAGCAGCAACAGTAATTGGAACACTGAAGCTTTCTTT	CASSNSNWNTEAFF
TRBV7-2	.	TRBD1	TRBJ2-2	TGTGCCAGCAGATCCGGGACAGTGAACACCGGGGAGCTGTTTTTT	CASRSGTVNTGELFF
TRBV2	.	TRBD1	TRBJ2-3	TGTGCCAGGAGACAGGGGTGGGATACGCAGTATTTT	CARRQGWDTQYF
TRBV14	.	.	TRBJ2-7	TGTGCCAGCAGCCTACCGAAGGACAGCGGGACCCGCTCCTACGAGCAGTACTTC	CASSLPKDSGTRSYEQYF
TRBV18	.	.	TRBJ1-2	TGTGCCAGCTCACCTAGAGGAACAAGTATTAACTATGGCTACACCTTC	CASSPRGTSINYGYTF
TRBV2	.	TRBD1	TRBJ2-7	TGTGCCAGCGGGGGACAGGGACTCTACGAGCAGTACTTC	CASGGQGLYEQYF
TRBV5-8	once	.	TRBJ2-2	TGTGCCAGCAGCGTAGGACTTGGGAGGAGGGAGCTGTTTTTT	CASSVGLGRRELFF
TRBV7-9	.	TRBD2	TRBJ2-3	TGTGCCAGCAGCATCCTATTAGCGGGAGGTACAGATACGCAGTATTTT	CASSILLAGGTDTQYF
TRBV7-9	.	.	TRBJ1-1	TGTGCCAGCAGCTTAGCATCCCGGGGCACTGAAGCTTTCTTT	CASSLASRGTEAFF
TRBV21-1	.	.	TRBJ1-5	TGTGCCAGCAGTCCGACAGGGGTGGGTCAGCCCCAGCATTTT	CASSPTGVGQPQHF
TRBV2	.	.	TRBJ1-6	TGTGCCAGCAGTGAAGGTACGGGGGGCTGGTCACCCCTCCACTTT	CASSEGTGGWSPLHF
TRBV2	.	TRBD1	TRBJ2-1	TGTGCCAGCAGGGGGGACAGGGGGGCCTACAATGAGCAGTTCTTC	CASRGDRGAYNEQFF
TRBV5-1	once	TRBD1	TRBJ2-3	TGCGCCAGCAGACGAACAGGACAGGGAACAGATACGCAGTATTTT	CASRRTGQGTDTQYF
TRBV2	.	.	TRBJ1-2	TGTGCCAGCAGGGAAGGACAGGGCTACACCTTC	CASREGQGYTF
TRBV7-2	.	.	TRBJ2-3	TGTGCCAGCAGCTTATCGCCAGGGGGCACAGATACGCAGTATTTT	CASSLSPGGTDTQYF
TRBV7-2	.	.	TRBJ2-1	TGTGCCAGCAGCTTAGCGAAGCGGGATGAGCAGTTCTTC	CASSLAKRDEQFF
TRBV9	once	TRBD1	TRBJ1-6	TGTGCCAGCACCCGGGACAGGGAAAATTCACCCCTCCACTTT	CASTRDRENSPLHF
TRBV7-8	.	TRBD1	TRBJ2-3	TGTGCCAGCAGCTTAACCGACAGGGTATTCCCAGATACGCAGTATTTT	CASSLTDRVFPDTQYF
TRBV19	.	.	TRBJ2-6	TGTGCCAGTAGTATAGGGCTAGCGACCTCTGGGGCCAACGTCCTGACTTTC	CASSIGLATSGANVLTF
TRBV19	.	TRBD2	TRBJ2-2	TGTGCCAGTAACCCGGGGGGTTCGGGCACCGGGGAGCTGTTTTTT	CASNPGGSGTGELFF
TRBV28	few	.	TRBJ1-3	TGTGCCAGCCTGGAGACTAACTCTGGAAACACCATATATTTT	CASLETNSGNTIYF
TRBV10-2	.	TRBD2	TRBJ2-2	TGCGCCAGCAGTGGACTAGCGGGACAGGGACAGACCGGGGAGCTGTTTTTT	CASSGLAGQGQTGELFF
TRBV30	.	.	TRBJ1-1	TGTGCCTGGAGACTCCAAACTGAAGCTTTCTTT	CAWRLQTEAFF
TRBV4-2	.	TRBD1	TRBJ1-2	TGTGCCAGCAGCGACCCGGGACAGGGGGCGCGGGGCTACACCTTC	CASSDPGQGARGYTF
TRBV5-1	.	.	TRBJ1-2	TGCGCCAGCAGACCCGACAGTCAACGAGATAACTATGGCTACACCTTC	CASRPDSQRDNYGYTF
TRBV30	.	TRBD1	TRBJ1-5	TGTGCCTGGAGTGTACAGGGGGGCGGTCAGCCCCAGCATTTT	CAWSVQGGGQPQHF
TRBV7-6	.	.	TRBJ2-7	TGTGCCAGCAGCTTAGGACCCCTAGACTACGAGCAGTACTTC	CASSLGPLDYEQYF
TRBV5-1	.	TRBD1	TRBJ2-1	TGCGCCAGCAGCCTACCGGGACAGGGGTACAATGAGCAGTTCTTC	CASSLPGQGYNEQFF
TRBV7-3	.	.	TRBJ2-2	TGTGCCAGCAGTTTTTCTCGAGGGGGCACCGGGGAGCTGTTTTTT	CASSFSRGGTGELFF
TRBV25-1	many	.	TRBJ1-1	TGTGCCAGCAGTGAGGAGGGGTTGGCTGAAGCTTTCTTT	CASSEEGLAEAFF
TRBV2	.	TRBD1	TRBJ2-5	TGTGCCAGCCACAGGGGGCTCGGAGAGACCCAGTACTTC	CASHRGLGETQYF
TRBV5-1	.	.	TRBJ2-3	TGCGCCAGCAGCTTAAACTTGGGGCAGACAGATACGCAGTATTTT	CASSLNLGQTDTQYF
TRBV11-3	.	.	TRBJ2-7	TGTGCCAGCAGCTTAGATGGGAGACTAGAGGGCTACGAGCAGTACTTC	CASSLDGRLEGYEQYF
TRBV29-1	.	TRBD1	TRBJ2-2	TGCAGCGTTGTATTGCAGGGGGCAAGCGGGGAGCTGTTTTTT	CSVVLQGASGELFF
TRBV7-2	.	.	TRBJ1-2	TGTGCCAGCAGCTTCCGGGACACCTCCAAATTCTCTATTGGCTACACCTTC	CASSFRDTSKFSIGYTF
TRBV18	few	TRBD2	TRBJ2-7	TGTGCCAGCTCACCACCTGAGCGGGATCTCTACGAGCAGTACTTC	CASSPPERDLYEQYF
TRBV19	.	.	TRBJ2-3	TGTGCCAGTAGCGAAACTAGCACAGATACGCAGTATTTT	CASSETSTDTQYF
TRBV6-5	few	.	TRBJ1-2	TGTGCCAGCGATGTGGCTGACTATGGCTACACCTTC	CASDVADYGYTF
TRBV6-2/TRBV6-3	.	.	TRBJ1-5	TGTGCCAGCAGTCTATACAGGGATTTCATTCAGCCCCAGCATTTT	CASSLYRDFIQPQHF
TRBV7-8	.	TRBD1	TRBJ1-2	TGTGCCAGCAGCTCCTCAGACAGGGGGCTTGGCTACACCTTC	CASSSSDRGLGYTF
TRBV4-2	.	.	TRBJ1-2	TGTGCCAGCGGCCAAGAGGTGGAGATCTCTAACTATGGCTACACCTTC	CASGQEVEISNYGYTF
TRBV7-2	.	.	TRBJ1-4	TGTGCCAGCAGCTTAGGGGGGGCTAATGAAAAACTGTTTTTT	CASSLGGANEKLFF
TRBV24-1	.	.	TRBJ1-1	TGTGCCACCAGTGATTTCGGAGGGGAACGCACTGAAGCTTTCTTT	CATSDFGGERTEAFF